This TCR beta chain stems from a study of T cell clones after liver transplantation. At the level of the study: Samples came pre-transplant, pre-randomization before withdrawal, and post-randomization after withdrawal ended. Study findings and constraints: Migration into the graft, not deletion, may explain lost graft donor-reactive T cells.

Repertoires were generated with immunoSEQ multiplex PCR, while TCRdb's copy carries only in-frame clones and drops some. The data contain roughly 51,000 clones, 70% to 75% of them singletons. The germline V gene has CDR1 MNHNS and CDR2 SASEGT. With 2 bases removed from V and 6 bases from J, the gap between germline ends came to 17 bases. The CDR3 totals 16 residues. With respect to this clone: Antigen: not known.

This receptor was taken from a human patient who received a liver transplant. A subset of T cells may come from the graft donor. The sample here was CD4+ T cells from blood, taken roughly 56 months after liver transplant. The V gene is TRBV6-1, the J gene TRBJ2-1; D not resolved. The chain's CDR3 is CASSEQVRSWGNEQFF. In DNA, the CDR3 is TGTGCCAGCAGTGAACAAGTGAGATCTTGGGGCAATGAGCAGTTCTTC.